Listed here are 10 T cell receptor beta chains from one sample, sequenced in a study of beta chain features in type 1 diabetes. Study findings and constraints: In every one of the four CD4+ subsets, TCRB CDR3s were moderately but significantly shorter in Type 1 diabetes patients.

Their antigens are not known. The sequenced template was cDNA made from the entire isolated RNA. Sequencing was performed with immunoSEQ multiplex PCR; in TCRdb, only in-frame clones are kept and a portion is missing. The table shows approximately 70,000 clones, with approximately 47% occurring only once. The specimen sequenced was central memory CD4+ T cells from blood. Every receptor here comes from a man aged 30-40 years with type 1 diabetes.

This clone was counted only a few times. The CDR3 loop is CASRGDRAGTEAFF. CDR3 DNA: TGTGCCAGCAGGGGGGACAGGGCTGGTACTGAAGCTTTCTTT. This chain links TRBV2 with TRBJ1-1, with 9 bases matching TRBD1. CDR3 length equals 14 residues. Germline lookup yields CDR1 SNHLY and CDR2 FYNNEI. Losses at the gene ends were 6 bases for V and 5 bases for J; bases not matched to a gene: 7.

There are a few counts of this clone. This chain uses TRBV10-3 with TRBJ2-4, with TRBD1 matching 9 bases. V dropped 5 bases and J dropped 5; count of bases not matched to a gene: 7. In germline, CDR1 is ENHRY, CDR2 SYGVKD. This CDR3 is built from 15 residues. Here the CDR3 DNA reads TGTGCCATCAGTCGCAGGGGGGACAGGGAAAACATTCAGTACTTC. Translating it yields CAISRRGDRENIQYF.

The chain joins TRBV18 to TRBJ2-7; 8 nucleotides match TRBD2. V lost 6 bases to trimming and J lost 0 bases; unmatched junction nucleotides: 4. Germline V CDR1 and CDR2: KGHSH, LQKENI. This CDR3 region has 14 residues. CDR3 loop: CASSAGGTSYEQYF. CDR3 nucleotide sequence: TGTGCCAGCTCGGCGGGAGGTACCTCCTACGAGCAGTACTTC.

This clone was counted only a few times. The chain joins TRBV6-1 to TRBJ1-4; D gene uncertain. The CDR3 runs 16 residues. V gave up 3 bases and J gave up 8 bases, with 19 bases separating them. Germline CDR1 reads MNHNS; CDR2 reads SASEGT. CDR3 amino acids: CASSDPRLPMKEKLFF. The CDR3 DNA reads as TGTGCCAGCAGTGATCCTCGACTGCCAATGAAGGAAAAACTGTTTTTT.

The chain links TRBV12-5 to TRBJ2-5; 7 nucleotides match TRBD1. Germline V lookup: CDR1 LGHNT, CDR2 FRNRAP. The CDR3 contains 16 residues. J was trimmed by 2 bases and V by 7 bases; bases with no gene match: 13. The CDR3 protein is CASADRPDRVQETQYF. Written as DNA, the CDR3 is TGTGCTAGTGCCGACCGTCCCGACAGGGTACAAGAGACCCAGTACTTC.

This clone was recorded a few times. The chain is built from TRBV5-1 and TRBJ1-2; TRBD1 agrees at 8 bases. Trimming cost V 4 bases and J 5 bases; bases outside gene matches: 7. The germline gives CDR1 SGHRS, CDR2 YFSETQ. The CDR3 contains 14 residues. CDR3 nucleotides: TGCGCCAGCAGCAGAGACAGGGGCGCTTATGGCTACACCTTC. Translating gives CASSRDRGAYGYTF. The full variable domain, rest sourced from reference TRBV5-1 and TRBJ1-2, is KAGVTQTPRYLIKTRGQQVTLSCSPISGHRSVSWYQQTPGQGLQFLFEYFSETQRNKGNFPGRFSGRQFSNSRSEMNVSTLELGDSALYLCASSRDRGAYGYTFGSGTRLTVV.

V is TRBV2 and J is TRBJ1-1, with a weak D call TRBD1 (6 bases). The CDR3 is made up of 12 amino acids. CDR1 SNHLY and CDR2 FYNNEI come from the germline V gene. V shed 3 bases and J shed 7 bases, with 9 bases lying between them. The CDR3 protein is CASSDYRVEAFF. In DNA, the CDR3 is TGTGCCAGCAGTGATTACAGGGTTGAAGCTTTCTTT.

This chain uses TRBV6-5 with TRBJ2-7; possible D gene TRBD2, 5 bases. Germline assignment: CDR1 MNHEY and CDR2 SVGAGI. The CDR3 runs 14 residues. Trimming took off 5 bases at V and 5 bases at J, with 16 bases between the two ends. CDR3: CASSPRSKRNEQYF. The CDR3 nucleotides are TGTGCCAGCAGTCCACGGAGTAAGCGGAACGAGCAGTACTTC.

The V and J genes are TRBV19 and TRBJ1-4, with TRBD1 matching over 10 bases. V gave up 8 bases and J gave up 7 bases; unmatched junction bases: 10. This CDR3 has 15 amino acids. From germline, CDR1 is LNHDA and CDR2 SQIVND (reference sequence). The CDR3 DNA follows: TGTGCCAGTCGCCTGGACAGGGGGAGTAGTGAAAAACTGTTTTTT. Translated, it gives CASRLDRGSSEKLFF.

The chain couples TRBV7-2 to TRBJ2-3, with 9 nucleotides matching TRBD2. The CDR3 has 17 residues. The V gene's germline CDR1 is SGHTA and CDR2 FQGNSA. The junction had 9 bases not matched to a gene; V was cut back by 0 bases and J by 5 bases. The CDR3 here is CASSLAPSGVFRDTQYF. The CDR3 coding sequence is TGTGCCAGCAGCTTAGCCCCTAGCGGGGTGTTCAGAGATACGCAGTATTTT.